This TCR beta chain was recorded in a study of blood T cell repertoires in COVID-19. The protocol was immunoSEQ multiplex PCR, while the TCRdb copy is restricted to in-frame clones and leaves out a portion. The sample includes 65,000 to 70,000 clones, around 92% of them seen just once. Germline lookup yields CDR1 SGHTA and CDR2 FQGTGA. CDR3 size: 14 residues. V gave up 5 bases and J gave up 6 bases; unmatched junction bases: 4. This receptor was identified in a human donor with active COVID-19. The donor label of this sample is uncertain. The J gene is TRBJ2-7, the V gene TRBV7-3; 13 bases map to TRBD2. Sequencing was performed on peripheral blood. CDR3 protein: CASSPTSGRGEQYF. Here the CDR3 DNA reads TGTGCCAGCAGCCCAACTAGCGGGAGGGGCGAGCAGTACTTC.